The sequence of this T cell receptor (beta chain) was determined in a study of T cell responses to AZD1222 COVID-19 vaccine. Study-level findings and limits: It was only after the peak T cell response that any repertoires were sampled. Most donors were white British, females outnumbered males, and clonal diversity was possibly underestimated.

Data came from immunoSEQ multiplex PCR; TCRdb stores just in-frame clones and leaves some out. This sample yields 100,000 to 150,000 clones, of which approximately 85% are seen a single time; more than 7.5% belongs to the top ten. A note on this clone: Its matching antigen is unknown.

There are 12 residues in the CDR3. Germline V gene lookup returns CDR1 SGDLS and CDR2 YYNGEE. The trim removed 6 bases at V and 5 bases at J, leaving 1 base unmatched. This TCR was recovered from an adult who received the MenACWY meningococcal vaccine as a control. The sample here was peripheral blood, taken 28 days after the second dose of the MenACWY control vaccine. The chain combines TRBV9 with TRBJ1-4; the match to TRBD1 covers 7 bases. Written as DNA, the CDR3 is TGTGCCAGCAAGGACAGGAATGAAAAACTGTTTTTT. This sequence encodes CASKDRNEKLFF.